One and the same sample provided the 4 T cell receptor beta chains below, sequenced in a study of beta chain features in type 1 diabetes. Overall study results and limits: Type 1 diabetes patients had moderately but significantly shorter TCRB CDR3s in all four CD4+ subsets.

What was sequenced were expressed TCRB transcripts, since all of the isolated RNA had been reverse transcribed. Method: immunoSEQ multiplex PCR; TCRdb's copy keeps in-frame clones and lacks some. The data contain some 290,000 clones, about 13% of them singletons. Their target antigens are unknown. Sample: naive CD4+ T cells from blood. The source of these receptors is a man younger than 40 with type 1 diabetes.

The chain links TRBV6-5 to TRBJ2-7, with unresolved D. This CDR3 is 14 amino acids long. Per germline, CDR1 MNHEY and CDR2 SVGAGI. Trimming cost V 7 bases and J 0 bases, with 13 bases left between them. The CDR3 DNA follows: TGTGCCAGCAAAGAGACGGGTCTCTCCTACGAGCAGTACTTC. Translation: CASKETGLSYEQYF.

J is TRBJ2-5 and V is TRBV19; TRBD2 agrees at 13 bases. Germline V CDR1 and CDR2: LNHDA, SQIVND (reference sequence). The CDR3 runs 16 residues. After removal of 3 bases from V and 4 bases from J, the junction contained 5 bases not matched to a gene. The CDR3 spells CASSIEGLAGRETQYF. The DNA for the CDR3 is TGTGCCAGTAGTATTGAGGGACTAGCGGGACGAGAGACCCAGTACTTC.

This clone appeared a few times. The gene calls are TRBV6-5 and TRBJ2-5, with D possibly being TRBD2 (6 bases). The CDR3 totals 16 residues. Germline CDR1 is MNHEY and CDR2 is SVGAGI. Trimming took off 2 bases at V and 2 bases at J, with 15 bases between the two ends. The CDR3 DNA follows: TGTGCCAGCAGTTACAGTGGGAGGCTCGATCAAGAGACCCAGTACTTC. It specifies CASSYSGRLDQETQYF.

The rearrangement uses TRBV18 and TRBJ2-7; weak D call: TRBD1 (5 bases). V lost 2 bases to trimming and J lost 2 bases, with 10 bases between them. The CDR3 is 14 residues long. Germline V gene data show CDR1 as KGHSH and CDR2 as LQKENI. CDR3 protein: CASSPGVDTYEQYF. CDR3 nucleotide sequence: TGTGCCAGCTCACCAGGGGTGGACACCTACGAGCAGTACTTC.